This T cell receptor beta chain was sequenced in a study of T cell responses to AZD1222 COVID-19 vaccine. Regarding the study as a whole: CD4 TCRs covered the whole spike, strongest at regions 160-218 and 743-854. Spike-specific TCR breadth and depth were elevated following two AZD1222 doses. Seropositive at baseline were only a handful of AZD1222 recipients.

Researchers grouped second doses given at about 4 or about 12 weeks into one pool. The CDR3 loop spans 15 amino acids. The junction had 10 bases not matched to a gene; V was cut back by 0 bases and J by 8 bases. Germline lookup yields CDR1 SGHDT and CDR2 YYEEEE. Comments on this clone: What it binds is unknown.

Sequencing was performed with immunoSEQ multiplex PCR; in TCRdb, only in-frame clones are kept and a portion is missing. The table includes 65,000 to 90,000 clones, 89% detected once. The rearrangement links TRBV5-6 to TRBJ1-2, with TRBD1 matching over 7 bases. Sequenced here: peripheral blood, sampled 28 days after the second AZD1222 dose. This TCR was recovered from an adult who received the AZD1222 COVID-19 vaccine. CDR3 nucleotides: TGTGCCAGCAGCTTGGCCCTAGGGGGCGTCGCGGGCTACACCTTC. Protein sequence: CASSLALGGVAGYTF. Combining the CDR3 with reference TRBV5-6 and TRBJ1-2 gives the whole variable domain DAGVTQSPTHLIKTRGQQVTLRCSPKSGHDTVSWYQQALGQGPQFIFQYYEEEERQRGNFPDRFSGHQFPNYSSELNVNALLLGDSALYLCASSLALGGVAGYTFGSGTRLTVV.